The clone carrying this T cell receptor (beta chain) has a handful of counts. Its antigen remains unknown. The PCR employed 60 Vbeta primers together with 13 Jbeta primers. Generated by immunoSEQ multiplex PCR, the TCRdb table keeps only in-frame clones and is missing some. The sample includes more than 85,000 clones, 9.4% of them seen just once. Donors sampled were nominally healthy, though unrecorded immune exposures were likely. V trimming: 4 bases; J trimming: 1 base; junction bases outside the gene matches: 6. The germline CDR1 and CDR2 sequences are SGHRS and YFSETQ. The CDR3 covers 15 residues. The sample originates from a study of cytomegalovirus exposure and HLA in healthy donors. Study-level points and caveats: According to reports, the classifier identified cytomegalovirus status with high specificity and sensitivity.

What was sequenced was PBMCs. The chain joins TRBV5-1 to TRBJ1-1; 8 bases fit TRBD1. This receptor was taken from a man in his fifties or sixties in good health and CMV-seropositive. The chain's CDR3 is CASSNPGTGNTEAFF. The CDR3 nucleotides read TGCGCCAGCAGCAACCCCGGGACAGGGAACACTGAAGCTTTCTTT.